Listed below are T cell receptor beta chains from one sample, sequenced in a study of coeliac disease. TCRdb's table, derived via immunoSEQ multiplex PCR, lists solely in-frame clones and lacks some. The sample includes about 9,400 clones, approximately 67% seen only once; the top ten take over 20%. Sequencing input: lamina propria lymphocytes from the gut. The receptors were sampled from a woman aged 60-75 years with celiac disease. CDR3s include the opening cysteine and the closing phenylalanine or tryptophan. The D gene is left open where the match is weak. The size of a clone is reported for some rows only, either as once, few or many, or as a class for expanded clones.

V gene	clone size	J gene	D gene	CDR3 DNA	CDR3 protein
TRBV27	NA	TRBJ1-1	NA	TGTGCCAGCAGGTGGCGGAGGAACACTGAAGCTTTCTTT	CASRWRRNTEAFF
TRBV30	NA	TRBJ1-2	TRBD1	TGTGCCTGGATGAGGGACAGGCATGGCTACACCTTC	CAWMRDRHGYTF
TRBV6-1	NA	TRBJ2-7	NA	TGTGCCAGCAGTTCCAGAGGATTCGAGCAGTACTTC	CASSSRGFEQYF
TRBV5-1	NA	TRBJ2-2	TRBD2	TGCGCCAGCAGCCTCGGACTAGCGGGGGGAACCGGGGAGCTGTTTTTT	CASSLGLAGGTGELFF
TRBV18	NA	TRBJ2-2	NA	TGTGCCAGCTCACCGGCGGGACGTGCGGAGCTGTTTTTT	CASSPAGRAELFF
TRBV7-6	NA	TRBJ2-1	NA	TGTGCCAGCATCGCATTGGGTGGAGGACACAATGAGCAGTTCTTC	CASIALGGGHNEQFF
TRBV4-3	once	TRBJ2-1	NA	TGCGCCAGCAGCTTAGACCTGCCCAGGAAGCAGTTCTTC	CASSLDLPRKQFF
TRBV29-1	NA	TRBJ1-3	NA	TGCAGCGTTGAGGGGGGGGCTGGAAACACCATATATTTT	CSVEGGAGNTIYF
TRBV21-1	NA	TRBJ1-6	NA	TGTGCCAGCGGATCGACAGGGATCGACCTCCGTTCACCCCTCCACTTT	CASGSTGIDLRSPLHF
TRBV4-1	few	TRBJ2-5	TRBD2	TGCGCCAGCAGCCACCCACTAGCGGGGGAAGAGACCCAGTACTTC	CASSHPLAGEETQYF
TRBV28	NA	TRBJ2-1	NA	TGTGCCAGCAGTTTTCGAGACGCAGGGCAGGGGAGGTTCTTC	CASSFRDAGQGRFF
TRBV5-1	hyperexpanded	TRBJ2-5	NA	TGCGCCAGCAGCTTATCTGGGGCAGCCCAAGAGACCCAGTACTTC	CASSLSGAAQETQYF
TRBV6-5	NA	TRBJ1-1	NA	TGTGCCAGCCAGGGGATCGGGACTTTCTTT	CASQGIGTFF
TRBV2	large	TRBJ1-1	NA	TGTGCCAGGAAAGGAGGAGATAACACTGAAGCTTTCTTT	CARKGGDNTEAFF
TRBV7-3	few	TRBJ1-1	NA	TGTGCCAGCAGCCTCTGGGAGGATACTGAAGCTTTCTTT	CASSLWEDTEAFF
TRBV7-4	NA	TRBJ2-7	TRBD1	TGTGCCAGCAGCGAGAAGGACAGGGAGACCTACGAGCAGTACTTC	CASSEKDRETYEQYF
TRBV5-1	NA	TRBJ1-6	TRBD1	TGCGCCAGCAGCTCAGGGACAGATACATCTTCCCTCCACTTT	CASSSGTDTSSLHF
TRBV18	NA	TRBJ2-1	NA	TGTGCCAGCTCACCGGGCCAGACCGATGAGCAGTTCTTC	CASSPGQTDEQFF
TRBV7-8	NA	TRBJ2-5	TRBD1	TGTGCCAGCAGCACCCGACAGGGAATGGAGACCCAGTACTTC	CASSTRQGMETQYF
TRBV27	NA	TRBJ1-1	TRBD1	TGTGCCAGCAAAACAGGGGGCAACACTGAAGCTTTCTTT	CASKTGGNTEAFF
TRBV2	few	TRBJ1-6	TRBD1	TGTGCCAGCAGTAAAAGACAGGGCGCGGGAAATTCACCCCTCCACTTT	CASSKRQGAGNSPLHF
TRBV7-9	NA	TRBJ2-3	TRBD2	TGTGCCAGCAGCTGGGCGGGGGGACTCACAGATACGCAGTATTTT	CASSWAGGLTDTQYF
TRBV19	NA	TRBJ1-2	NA	TGTGCCAGTAGTATACTAAGAGGCGCCTCTGGCTACACCTTC	CASSILRGASGYTF
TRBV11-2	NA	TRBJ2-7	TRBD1	TGTGCCAGCAGCGACCGGGACAGCTCCTACGAGCAGTACTTC	CASSDRDSSYEQYF
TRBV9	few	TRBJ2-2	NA	TGTGCCAGCAGCGACAAGAACATCGGGGAGCTGTTTTTT	CASSDKNIGELFF
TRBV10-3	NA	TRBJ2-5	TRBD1	TGTGCCATCAGCGGACAGGTCCAAGAGACCCAGTACTTC	CAISGQVQETQYF
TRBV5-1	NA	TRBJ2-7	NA	TGCGCCAGCAGCTGGGACATACTCTACGAGCAGTACTTC	CASSWDILYEQYF
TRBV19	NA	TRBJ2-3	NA	TGTGCCAGTAATCAGCGGGTGAGAGATACGCAGTATTTT	CASNQRVRDTQYF
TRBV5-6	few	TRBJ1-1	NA	TGTGCCAGCAGCTTGCGGGGGACTGAAGCTTTCTTT	CASSLRGTEAFF
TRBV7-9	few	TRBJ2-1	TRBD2	TGTGCCAGCAGCTTATCTTGGACTAGCGATTACAATGAGCAGTTCTTC	CASSLSWTSDYNEQFF
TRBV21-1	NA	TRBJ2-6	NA	TGTGCCAGCAGCAAAGATAATTTTGGCGGGAGGGGGCTCGGGGCCAACGTCCTGACTTTC	CASSKDNFGGRGLGANVLTF
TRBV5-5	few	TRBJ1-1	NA	TGTGCCAGCAGCTTGGGGACTTCCACTGAAGCTTTCTTT	CASSLGTSTEAFF
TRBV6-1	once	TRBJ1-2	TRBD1	TGTGCCAGCAGCCTCGGACAGGGGTGGGTCTATGGCTACACCTTC	CASSLGQGWVYGYTF
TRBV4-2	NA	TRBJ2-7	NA	TGTGCCAGCAGCCAAGGGACAAATTCCTACGAGCAGTACTTC	CASSQGTNSYEQYF
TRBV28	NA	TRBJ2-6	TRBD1	TGTGCCAGCAGTTCAACAGGGGCTGGGGCCAACGTCCTGACTTTC	CASSSTGAGANVLTF
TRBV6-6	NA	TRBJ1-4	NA	TGTGCCAGCAGTAAGGGGACAACCCCTCGTCACGAAAAACTGTTTTTT	CASSKGTTPRHEKLFF
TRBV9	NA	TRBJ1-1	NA	TGTGCCAGCAGCGTAGATCGGGAGGGTATGAACACTGAAGCTTTCTTT	CASSVDREGMNTEAFF
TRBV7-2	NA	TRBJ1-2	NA	TGTGCCAGCAGGTTGGAGCGTAACTATGGCTACACCTTC	CASRLERNYGYTF
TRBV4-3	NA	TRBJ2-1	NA	TGCGCCAGCAGCGCACCGACACCTGAGCAGTTCTTC	CASSAPTPEQFF
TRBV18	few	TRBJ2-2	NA	TGTGCCAGCTCACCCCGACAGAACACCGGGGAGCTGTTTTTT	CASSPRQNTGELFF
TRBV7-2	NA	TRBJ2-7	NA	TGTGCCAGCAGCTCCGCCGGGCCGGGAACCTTC	CASSSAGPGTF